This TCR beta chain is drawn from a study of PD-L1 blockade in urothelial cancer (dated by TCRdb to about 2017). Concerning the study at large: Therapy was started at some point between 2014 and 2016 for all patients, and atezolizumab 1,200 mg was administered intravenously every 3 weeks. Pretreatment blood TCR-seq was available for 30 or so patients, at least one posttreatment blood collection was obtained for some 25 patients, and tumor TCR-seq was available for some 25 patients. Eight or nine patients reached durable clinical benefit, while 20 to 25 patients did not. Pretreatment tumor samples, along with matched peripheral blood serially collected before and after atezolizumab treatment, were subjected to TCR sequencing. In the same patients, pretreatment tumors underwent whole exome sequencing and RNA sequencing in addition to TCR sequencing. About 90% of the roughly 29 patients were males with bladder-origin urothelial cancer, and about 60% of the roughly 30 reported a prior smoking history. A median of 141,255 T cells and 65,000 to 90,000 unique TCRs was obtained from blood samples, and a median clonality of approximately 0.08 was observed. An ECOG performance status of 0 or 1 was recorded for the patients, and 0 to 3 prior chemotherapy regimens had been received by the patients. Progression-free survival longer than 6 months counted as durable clinical benefit, and TCR features were additionally tested against both progression-free and overall survival. Blood samples were analyzed at two time points: 3 weeks after treatment start (second dose) and 6 weeks after treatment start. An exploratory multi-omic analysis was conducted of the somatic, immune and clinical correlates of response to PD-L1 blockade with atezolizumab in urothelial cancer. Study-wide conclusions, independent of this receptor: Greater expansion of tumor-associated TCR clones in peripheral blood 3 weeks after the start of treatment was observed in patients with durable benefit (n of about 22, p = 0.022). Small sample size (n ≈ 27) and many exploratory analyses mean the results are intended to be hypothesis-generating. Improved progression-free and overall survival was associated with having pretreatment peripheral blood TCR clonality below the median.

V sheds 10 bases and J sheds 1 base, leaving 17 bases between their ends. The germline V gene (reference sequence) gives CDR1 as LNHDA and CDR2 as SQIVND. Counted from cysteine to phenylalanine, this CDR3 has 14 amino acids. The CDR3 DNA has 42 bases and is translated from base 1. The cohort included roughly 29 patients with locally advanced or metastatic urothelial carcinoma who were treated at Memorial Sloan Kettering on a trial protocol. Peripheral blood mononuclear cells were collected from each patient pretreatment and during treatment, giving between 1 and 8 total time points per patient. The Qiagen DNeasy Blood extraction kit was used to purify genomic DNA from total PBMCs and from tumor samples. PBMCs were collected pretreatment and during treatment, and were isolated and stored as previously described. Synthetic TCR analog templates were spiked into each PCR to estimate absolute template abundance from read counts. TCRbeta CDR3 regions were amplified from genomic DNA with bias-controlled V and J gene primers using the immunoSEQ assay. Sequencing of rearranged TCRbeta segments was done at approximately 20X coverage. As for the original processing: Sequencing errors were corrected by clustering, and CDR3s were annotated against IMGT so that V, D and J genes could be assigned. Downstream analyses used only productive TCRbeta rearrangements and left out out-of-frame or stop-codon sequences. Clonality was computed as one minus Shannon entropy normalized by the log of the number of unique productive sequences. Clones differing between time points or between blood and tumor were identified by Fisher's exact test with Benjamini-Hochberg correction at adjusted p below 0.01. TCRdb carries this immuneACCESS record with in-frame sequences only. Its versions omit some clonotypes, under half of them owing to an unresolved V gene in the studies checked, with the rest unexplained. V, J and clone size derive from that table, while D and trimming were established from the DNA sequence. The sample table contains approximately 14,000 clones; only one count was recorded for approximately 88% of them. The top ten constitute about 15% of the sample.

As for this clone: What this receptor recognizes is not known. Base qualities are missing; no much larger clone stands one base away.

The chain is assembled from TRBV19 and TRBJ2-7; TRBD1 might be the D gene, on 7 matching bases. The material was PBMCs, obtained around atezolizumab (anti-PD-L1) treatment. This clonotype originated in a man aged 65 to 85 with urothelial cancer. The CDR3 region has the sequence CATARAGGSYEQYF. The DNA is TGTGCCACGGCCCGCGCAGGGGGGTCCTACGAGCAGTACTTC.